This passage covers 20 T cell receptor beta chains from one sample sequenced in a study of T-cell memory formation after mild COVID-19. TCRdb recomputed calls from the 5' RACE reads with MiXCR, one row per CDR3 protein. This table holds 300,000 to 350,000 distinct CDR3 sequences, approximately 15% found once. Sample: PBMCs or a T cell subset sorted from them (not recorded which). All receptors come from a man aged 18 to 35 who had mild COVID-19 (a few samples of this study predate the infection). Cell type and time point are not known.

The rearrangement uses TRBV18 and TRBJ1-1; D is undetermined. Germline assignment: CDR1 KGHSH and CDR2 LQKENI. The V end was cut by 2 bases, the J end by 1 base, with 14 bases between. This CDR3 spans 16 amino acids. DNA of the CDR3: TGTGCCAGCTCACCAGGTCGGTCCCTTGGGAACACTGAAGCTTTCTTT. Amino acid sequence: CASSPGRSLGNTEAFF.

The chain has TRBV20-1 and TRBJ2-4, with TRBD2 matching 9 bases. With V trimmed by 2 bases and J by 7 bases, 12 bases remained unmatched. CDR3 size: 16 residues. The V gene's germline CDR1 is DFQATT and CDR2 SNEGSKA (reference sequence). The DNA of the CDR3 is TGCAGTGCTAGAATCGGCGGGGGGGCTTTATTGAACATTCAGTACTTC. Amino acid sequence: CSARIGGGALLNIQYF.

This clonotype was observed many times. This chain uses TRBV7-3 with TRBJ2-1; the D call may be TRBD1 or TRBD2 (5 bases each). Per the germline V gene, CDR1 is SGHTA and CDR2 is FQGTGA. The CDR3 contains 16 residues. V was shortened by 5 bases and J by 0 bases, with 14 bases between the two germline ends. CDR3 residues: CASSRQGDPSYNEQFF. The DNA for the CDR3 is TGTGCCAGCAGCCGACAAGGGGACCCCTCCTACAATGAGCAGTTCTTC.

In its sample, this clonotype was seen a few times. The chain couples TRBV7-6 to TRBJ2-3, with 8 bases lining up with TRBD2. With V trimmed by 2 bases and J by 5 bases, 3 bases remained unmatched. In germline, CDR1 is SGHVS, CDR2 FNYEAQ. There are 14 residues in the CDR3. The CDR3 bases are TGTGCCAGCAGCTTAATGCGGGGGGAAGATACGCAGTATTTT. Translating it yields CASSLMRGEDTQYF.

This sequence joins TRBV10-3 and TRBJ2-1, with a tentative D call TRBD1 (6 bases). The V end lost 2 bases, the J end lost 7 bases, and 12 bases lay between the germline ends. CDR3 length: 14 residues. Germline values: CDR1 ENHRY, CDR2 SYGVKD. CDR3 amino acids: CAISEHGQLNEQFF. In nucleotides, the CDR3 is TGTGCCATCAGTGAGCACGGACAGTTAAATGAGCAGTTCTTC.

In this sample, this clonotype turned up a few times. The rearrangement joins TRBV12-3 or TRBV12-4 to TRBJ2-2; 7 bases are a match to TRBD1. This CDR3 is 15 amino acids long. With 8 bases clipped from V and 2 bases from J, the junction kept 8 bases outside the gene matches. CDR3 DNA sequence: TGTGCCAGCCGAAGGGGGCTTGATAACACCGGGGAGCTGTTTTTT. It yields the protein CASRRGLDNTGELFF.

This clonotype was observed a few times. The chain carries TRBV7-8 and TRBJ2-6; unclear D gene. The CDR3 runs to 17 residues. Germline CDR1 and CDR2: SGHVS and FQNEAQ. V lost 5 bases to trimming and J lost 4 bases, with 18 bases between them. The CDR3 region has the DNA TGTGCCAGCAGCCCACCCAACCCAGCTCTGGGGGCCAACGTCCTGACTTTC. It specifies CASSPPNPALGANVLTF. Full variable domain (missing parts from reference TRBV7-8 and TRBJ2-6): GAGVSQSPRYKVAKRGQDVALRCDPISGHVSLFWYQQALGQGPEFLTYFQNEAQLDKSGLPSDRFFAERPEGSVSTLKIQRTQQEDSAVYLCASSPPNPALGANVLTFGAGSRLTVL.

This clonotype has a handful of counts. The CDR3 loop reads CASSSPGTGVYEQYF. The CDR3 DNA reads TGCGCCAGCAGCTCCCCCGGGACAGGGGTGTACGAGCAGTACTTC. The J gene is TRBJ2-7, the V gene TRBV5-1; 10 bases fit TRBD1. Germline CDR1 and CDR2: SGHRS and YFSETQ. After removal of 3 bases from V and 4 bases from J, the junction contained 7 bases not matched to a gene. CDR3 length: 15 amino acids.

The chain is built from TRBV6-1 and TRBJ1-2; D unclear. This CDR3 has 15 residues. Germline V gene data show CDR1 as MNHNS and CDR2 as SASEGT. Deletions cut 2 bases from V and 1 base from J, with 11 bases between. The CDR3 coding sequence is TGTGCCAGCAGTGAAATCCAGACGATTAACTATGGCTACACCTTC. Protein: CASSEIQTINYGYTF.

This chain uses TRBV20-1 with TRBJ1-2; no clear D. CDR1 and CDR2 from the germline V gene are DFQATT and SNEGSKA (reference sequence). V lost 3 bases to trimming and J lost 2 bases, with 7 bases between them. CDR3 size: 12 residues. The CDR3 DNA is TGCAGTGCTAGCTGGCAGAACTATGGCTACACCTTC. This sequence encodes CSASWQNYGYTF.

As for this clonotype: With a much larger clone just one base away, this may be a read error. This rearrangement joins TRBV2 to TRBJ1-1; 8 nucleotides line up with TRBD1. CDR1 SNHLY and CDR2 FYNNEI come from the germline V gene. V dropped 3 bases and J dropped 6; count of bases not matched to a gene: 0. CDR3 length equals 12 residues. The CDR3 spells CASSDRGPEAFF. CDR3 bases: TGTGCCAGCAGTGACAGGGGGCCTGAAGCTTTCTTT.

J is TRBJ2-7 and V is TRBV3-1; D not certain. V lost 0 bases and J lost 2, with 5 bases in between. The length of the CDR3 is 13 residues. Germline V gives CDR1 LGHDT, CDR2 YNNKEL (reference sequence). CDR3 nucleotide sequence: TGTGCCAGCAGCCAAGACGCCACCTACGAGCAGTACGTC. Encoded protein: CASSQDATYEQYV.

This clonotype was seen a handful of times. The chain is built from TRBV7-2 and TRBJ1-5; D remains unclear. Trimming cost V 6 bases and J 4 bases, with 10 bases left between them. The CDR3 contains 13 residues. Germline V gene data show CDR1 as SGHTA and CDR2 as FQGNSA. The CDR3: CASSPLGNQPQHF. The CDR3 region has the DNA TGTGCCAGCAGTCCTCTCGGGAATCAGCCCCAGCATTTT.

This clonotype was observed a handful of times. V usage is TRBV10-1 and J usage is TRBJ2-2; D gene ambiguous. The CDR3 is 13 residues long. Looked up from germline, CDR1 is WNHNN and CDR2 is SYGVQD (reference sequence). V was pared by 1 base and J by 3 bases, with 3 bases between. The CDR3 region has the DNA TGCGCCAGCAGTGAGTGGGACACCGGGGAGCTGTTTTTT. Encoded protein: CASSEWDTGELFF.

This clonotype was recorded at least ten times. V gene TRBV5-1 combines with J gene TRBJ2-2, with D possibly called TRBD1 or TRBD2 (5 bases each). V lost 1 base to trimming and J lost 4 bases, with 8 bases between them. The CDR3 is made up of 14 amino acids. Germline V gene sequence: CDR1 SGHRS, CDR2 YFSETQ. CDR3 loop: CASSLQGPTGELFF. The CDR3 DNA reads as TGCGCCAGCAGCTTGCAGGGACCCACCGGGGAGCTGTTTTTT.

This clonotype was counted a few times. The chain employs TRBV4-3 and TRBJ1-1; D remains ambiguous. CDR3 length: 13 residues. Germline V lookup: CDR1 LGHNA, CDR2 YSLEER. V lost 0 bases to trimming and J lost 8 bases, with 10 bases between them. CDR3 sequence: CASSQDVGREAFF. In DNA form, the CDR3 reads TGCGCCAGCAGCCAAGATGTGGGCAGAGAAGCTTTCTTT.

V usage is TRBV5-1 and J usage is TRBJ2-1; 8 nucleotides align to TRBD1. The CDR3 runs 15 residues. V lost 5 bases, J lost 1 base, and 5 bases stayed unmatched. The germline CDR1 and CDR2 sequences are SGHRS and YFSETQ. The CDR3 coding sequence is TGCGCCAGCAGAGTGACAGGGGCTTCCTACAATGAGCAGTTCTTC. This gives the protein CASRVTGASYNEQFF.

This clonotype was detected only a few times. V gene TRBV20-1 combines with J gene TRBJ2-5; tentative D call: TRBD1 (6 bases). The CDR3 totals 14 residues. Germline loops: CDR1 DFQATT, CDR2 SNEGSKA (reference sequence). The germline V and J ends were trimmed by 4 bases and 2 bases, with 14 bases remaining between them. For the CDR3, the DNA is TGCAGTGCTAATCAGGGGAGTTGGCAAGAGACCCAGTACTTC. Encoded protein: CSANQGSWQETQYF.

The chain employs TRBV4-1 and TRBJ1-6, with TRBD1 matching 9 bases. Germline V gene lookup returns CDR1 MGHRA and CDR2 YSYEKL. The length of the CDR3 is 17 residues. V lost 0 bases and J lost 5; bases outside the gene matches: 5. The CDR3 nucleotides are TGCGCCAGCAGCCAAGATCTCGGGACAGGGCATAATTCACCCCTCCACTTT. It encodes CASSQDLGTGHNSPLHF.

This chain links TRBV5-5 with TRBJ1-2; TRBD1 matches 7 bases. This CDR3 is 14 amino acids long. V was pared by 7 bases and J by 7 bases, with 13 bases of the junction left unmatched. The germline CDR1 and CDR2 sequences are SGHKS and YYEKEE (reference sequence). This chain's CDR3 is CASWPRPTGIGYTF. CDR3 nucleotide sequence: TGTGCCAGCTGGCCCCGACCGACAGGGATTGGCTACACCTTC.